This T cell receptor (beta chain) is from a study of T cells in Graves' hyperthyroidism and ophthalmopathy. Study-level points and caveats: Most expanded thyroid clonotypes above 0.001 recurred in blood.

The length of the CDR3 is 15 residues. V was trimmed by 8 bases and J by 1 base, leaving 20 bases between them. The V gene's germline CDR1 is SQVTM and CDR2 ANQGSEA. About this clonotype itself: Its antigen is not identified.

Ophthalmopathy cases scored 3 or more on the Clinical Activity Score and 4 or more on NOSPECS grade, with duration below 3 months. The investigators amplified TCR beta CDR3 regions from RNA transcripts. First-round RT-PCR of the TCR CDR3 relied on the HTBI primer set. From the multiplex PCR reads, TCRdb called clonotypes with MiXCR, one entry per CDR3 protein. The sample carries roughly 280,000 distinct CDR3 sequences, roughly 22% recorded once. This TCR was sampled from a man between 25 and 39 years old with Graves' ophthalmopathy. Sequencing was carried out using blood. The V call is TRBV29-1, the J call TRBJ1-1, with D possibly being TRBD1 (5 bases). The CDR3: CSIHTRDFGNTEAFF. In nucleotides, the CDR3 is TGCAGCATCCACACCCGGGACTTCGGGAACACTGAAGCTTTCTTT.